This T cell receptor beta chain originates from a study of neurological immune-mediated disorders. The making of cDNA relied on 5'RACE with 10-nucleotide random UMIs. The output of every sequencing run, over 190 million TCR-beta sequences, came from 15-18 subjects. TCRdb called the 5' RACE reads again in MiXCR, with one record for every CDR3 protein. The sample shows around 80,000 distinct CDR3 sequences, 10% of them seen only once. The CDR3 spans 14 residues. The V gene's germline CDR1 is ENHRY and CDR2 SYGVKD. With 4 bases removed from V and 0 bases from J, the gap between germline ends came to 9 bases. Ten or more counts support this clonotype. Its specificity is unknown. Study-wide results and caveats: None of the CDR3 amino acid sequences of expanded clones were shared across subjects, and this suggested private repertoires in all groups.

Healthy controls were blood bank volunteers in Maryland, USA. The specimen was PBMCs. The chain couples TRBV10-3 to TRBJ1-1; D unclear. This clonotype originated in a man aged 35 to 55 in good health. CDR3 DNA sequence: TGTGCCATCAGTGCCGTCGAAGTGAACACTGAAGCTTTCTTT. This encodes CAISAVEVNTEAFF.